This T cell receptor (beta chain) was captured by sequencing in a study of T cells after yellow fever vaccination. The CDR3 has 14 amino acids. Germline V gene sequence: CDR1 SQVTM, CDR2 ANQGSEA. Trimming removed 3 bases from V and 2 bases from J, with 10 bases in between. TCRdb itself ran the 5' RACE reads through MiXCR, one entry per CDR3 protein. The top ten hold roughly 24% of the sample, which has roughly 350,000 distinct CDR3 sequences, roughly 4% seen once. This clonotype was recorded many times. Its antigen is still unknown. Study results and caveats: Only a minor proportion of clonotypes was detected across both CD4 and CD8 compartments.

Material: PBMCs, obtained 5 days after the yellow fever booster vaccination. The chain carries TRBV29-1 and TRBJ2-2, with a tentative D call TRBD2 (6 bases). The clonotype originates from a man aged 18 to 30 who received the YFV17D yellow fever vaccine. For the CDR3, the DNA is TGCAGCGTTGACCCGGGGGAAAACACCGGGGAGCTGTTTTTT. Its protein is CSVDPGENTGELFF.